These 15 T cell receptor beta chains originate from one sample sequenced in a study of cytomegalovirus exposure and HLA in healthy donors. It was with 60 Vbeta and 13 Jbeta primers that the PCR ran. Produced via immunoSEQ multiplex PCR; TCRdb's table is partial and in-frame only. Here the sample table reports 45,000 to 60,000 clones. The sample was PBMCs. The source of these receptors is a woman aged 40 to 50 in good health and CMV-seronegative.

V usage is TRBV5-1 and J usage is TRBJ2-3; TRBD1 aligns across 8 bases. Unmatched junction bases numbered 4, after V lost 1 base and J lost 3 bases. The CDR3 sequence is 15 residues long. Germline CDR1 reads SGHRS; CDR2 reads YFSETQ. The CDR3 is CASSLTGGMTDTQYF. CDR3 in DNA: TGCGCCAGCAGCTTGACAGGGGGAATGACAGATACGCAGTATTTT. The full variable domain, completed using reference TRBV5-1 and TRBJ2-3, is KAGVTQTPRYLIKTRGQQVTLSCSPISGHRSVSWYQQTPGQGLQFLFEYFSETQRNKGNFPGRFSGRQFSNSRSEMNVSTLELGDSALYLCASSLTGGMTDTQYFGPGTRLTVL.

The V gene is TRBV18, the J gene TRBJ2-2; D perhaps matches TRBD2 (6 bases). The CDR3 is 17 amino acids. V was shortened by 3 bases and J by 4 bases, with 18 bases between the two germline ends. Per germline, CDR1 KGHSH and CDR2 LQKENI. This chain's CDR3 is CASSPRDWITGTGELFF. CDR3 in DNA: TGTGCCAGCTCACCTCGGGACTGGATTACCGGCACCGGGGAGCTGTTTTTT.

The chain carries TRBV6-1 and TRBJ2-1, with 7 bases lining up with TRBD1. The CDR3 runs to 14 residues. The germline V gene has CDR1 MNHNS and CDR2 SASEGT. Unmatched junction bases numbered 14, after V lost 8 bases and J lost 10 bases. The CDR3: CASLSNRGEDEQFF. The CDR3 DNA reads TGTGCCAGCCTATCGAACAGGGGAGAAGACGAGCAGTTCTTC.

The J gene is TRBJ2-5, the V gene TRBV27; 12 bases map to TRBD2. The V gene's germline CDR1 is MNHEY and CDR2 SMNVEV (reference sequence). Losses at the gene ends were 5 bases for V and 5 bases for J; bases not matched to a gene: 6. The CDR3 runs to 15 residues. This CDR3 reads CASSPGLAGRETQYF. CDR3 sequence (DNA): TGTGCCAGCAGTCCGGGACTAGCGGGCAGGGAGACCCAGTACTTC.

Notes on this clone: One end of the junction is discordant with germline, which a read error may explain. The CDR3 nucleotides are TGTGCCAGCAGGTGGGGACAGGGACGGTCGTGGTTGACCTTT. It encodes CASRWGQGRSWLTF. The chain couples TRBV6-5 to TRBJ1-1; TRBD1 matches at 9 bases. The CDR3 runs 14 residues. Germline CDR1 MNHEY, CDR2 SVGAGI.

The CDR3, as DNA: TGCGCCAGCAGTCACCCCGCCCGGGAGACCCAGTACTTC. Encoded protein: CASSHPARETQYF. The chain employs TRBV23-1 and TRBJ2-5; D is undetermined. TRBV23-1 is identified as an open reading frame with a role that is uncertain. The ends were cut back, 3 bases at V and 5 bases at J, with 10 bases in the middle. CDR3 length: 13 amino acids.

The rearrangement uses TRBV18 and TRBJ2-5, with 9 bases aligning to TRBD2. Trimming cost V 0 bases and J 4 bases; bases outside gene matches: 9. From germline, CDR1 is KGHSH and CDR2 LQKENI. The CDR3 is 17 residues long. This chain's CDR3 is CASSPPKAGGPGETQYF. CDR3 nucleotide sequence: TGTGCCAGCTCACCACCTAAGGCGGGGGGGCCAGGAGAGACCCAGTACTTC.

V gene TRBV5-1 combines with J gene TRBJ2-3, with TRBD2 identical over 8 bases. The V and J ends lost 4 bases and 0 bases, in that order; junction bases with no gene match: 4. The CDR3 totals 15 residues. CDR1 and CDR2 (germline): SGHRS, YFSETQ. Here the CDR3 reads CASSASGGSTDTQYF. CDR3 nucleotide sequence: TGCGCCAGCAGCGCCAGCGGGGGCAGCACAGATACGCAGTATTTT.

The chain uses TRBV28 and TRBJ1-2; D is possibly TRBD1 (5 bases). The CDR3 sequence is 13 residues long. The ends were cut back, 3 bases at V and 2 bases at J, with 7 bases in the middle. CDR1 is MDHEN and CDR2 is SYDVKM in the germline V gene. The chain's CDR3 is CASSFRQNYGYTF. As DNA, the CDR3 is TGTGCCAGCAGTTTTAGACAGAACTATGGCTACACCTTC.

V is TRBV4-1 and J is TRBJ2-7; D is unclear. Germline loops: CDR1 MGHRA, CDR2 YSYEKL. The CDR3 contains 14 residues. The V end was cut by 1 base, the J end by 3 bases, with 10 bases between. This CDR3 is CASSQAVHGYEQYF. CDR3 nucleotides: TGCGCCAGCAGCCAAGCTGTCCACGGCTACGAGCAGTACTTC.

The chain carries TRBV6-6 and TRBJ2-7, with 7 nucleotides matching TRBD1. Trimming at V came to 2 bases and at J to 3 bases, leaving 7 bases not matched to a gene. CDR1 and CDR2 from the germline V gene are MNHNY and SVGAGI (reference sequence). The CDR3 sequence is 15 residues long. CDR3 amino acids: CASSYEGQSFYEQYF. CDR3 bases: TGTGCCAGCAGTTACGAGGGACAGTCGTTCTACGAGCAGTACTTC.

The chain employs TRBV9 and TRBJ2-5; 8 bases line up with TRBD2. The junction had 9 bases not matched to a gene; V was cut back by 0 bases and J by 5 bases. The CDR3 contains 16 residues. Per germline, CDR1 SGDLS and CDR2 YYNGEE. The CDR3 protein is CASSVDPAGAAETQYF. The CDR3, as DNA: TGTGCCAGCAGCGTAGATCCAGCGGGAGCGGCGGAGACCCAGTACTTC.

The V and J genes are TRBV4-2 and TRBJ2-3, with 9 bases matching TRBD2. The length of the CDR3 is 17 residues. CDR1 is LGHNA and CDR2 is YNFKEQ in the germline V gene. Trimming removed 0 bases from V and 4 bases from J; junction bases left unmatched: 8. CDR3 sequence: CASSQDPGGRASDTQYF. The CDR3 region has the DNA TGTGCCAGCAGCCAAGATCCTGGCGGGAGGGCCTCAGATACGCAGTATTTT.

The J gene is TRBJ2-7, the V gene TRBV5-1, with a weak D call TRBD1 (6 bases). This CDR3 is built from 15 residues. V shed 4 bases and J shed 0 bases, with 14 bases lying between them. Germline loops: CDR1 SGHRS, CDR2 YFSETQ. The CDR3 DNA reads TGCGCCAGCAGCCCATCCCCGGACAGCTCCTACGAGCAGTACTTC. Translation: CASSPSPDSSYEQYF.

V and J are TRBV5-6 and TRBJ2-2; the match to TRBD2 covers 12 bases. Losses at the gene ends were 2 bases for V and 4 bases for J; bases not matched to a gene: 0. This CDR3 region has 15 residues. The germline V gene has CDR1 SGHDT and CDR2 YYEEEE. The DNA of the CDR3 is TGTGCCAGCAGCTTACTAGCGGGAGGCACCGGGGAGCTGTTTTTT. Translation gives CASSLLAGGTGELFF.